The rows below give T cell receptor beta chains drawn from one sample of a study of OX40 agonist ivuxolimab in advanced cancers. Clones were read by immunoSEQ multiplex PCR, and TCRdb kept only the in-frame ones, dropping some. The sample has fewer than 25,000 clones, approximately 70% seen once. Sequencing was performed on CD4+ or CD8+ T cells sorted from blood, taken in a trial of the OX40 agonist ivuxolimab. These receptor sequences come from an adult with an advanced solid tumor such as melanoma, head and neck, liver or kidney cancer. Both conserved end residues are part of each CDR3. D genes are given only for firm matches. Rows give clone size only sometimes, using once, few, many, or a class for an expanded clone.

d_call clone_size j_call cdr3_length v_call cdr3_aa cdr3_nt
NA many TRBJ2-5 13 TRBV6-6 CASSYSRAETQYF TGTGCCAGCAGTTACTCCCGGGCGGAGACCCAGTACTTC
NA few TRBJ2-6 17 TRBV16 CASSQSQAISGANVLTF TGTGCCAGCAGCCAAAGTCAGGCAATCTCTGGGGCCAACGTCCTGACTTTC
NA NA TRBJ2-7 15 TRBV27 CASSTPDSLYHEQYF TGTGCCAGCAGTACCCCGGACAGTCTTTACCACGAGCAGTACTTC
NA NA TRBJ2-5 14 TRBV28 CASSLIAGIGTQYF TGTGCCAGCAGTTTAATCGCGGGAATTGGGACCCAGTACTTC
NA NA TRBJ2-3 15 TRBV5-8 CASSLSGGRTDTQYF TGTGCCAGCAGCTTGTCCGGAGGCCGCACAGATACGCAGTATTTT
NA NA TRBJ2-1 14 TRBV13 CASSLGPGYNEQFF TGTGCCAGCAGCTTAGGCCCAGGGTACAATGAGCAGTTCTTC
NA NA TRBJ1-3 16 TRBV21-1 CASSRWTGKSGNTIYF TGTGCCAGCAGCAGATGGACAGGGAAGTCAGGAAACACCATATATTTT
NA NA TRBJ1-5 14 TRBV4-1 CASSQGDANQPQHF TGCGCCAGCAGCCAGGGGGACGCAAACCAGCCCCAGCATTTT
NA once TRBJ2-7 13 TRBV30 CAWSVGSTYEQYF TGTGCCTGGAGTGTGGGTAGCACCTACGAGCAGTACTTC
NA NA TRBJ2-2 15 TRBV19 CASSPASSYTGELFF TGTGCCAGTAGCCCAGCTAGCTCCTACACCGGGGAGCTGTTTTTT
NA NA TRBJ2-1 15 TRBV6-6 CASRRTVSSYNEQFF TGTGCCAGCAGAAGAACCGTTAGCTCCTACAATGAGCAGTTCTTC
TRBD1 medium-sized TRBJ2-5 13 TRBV6-6 CASFPGQKETQYF TGTGCCAGTTTTCCGGGACAGAAAGAGACCCAGTACTTC
NA few TRBJ2-4 16 TRBV7-9 CASSLLGRGPGNIQYF TGTGCCAGCAGTCTACTTGGGCGGGGGCCGGGAAACATTCAGTACTTC
NA NA TRBJ2-1 13 TRBV6-5 CASSYGVGGEQFF TGTGCCAGCAGTTACGGGGTGGGGGGTGAGCAGTTCTTC
NA NA TRBJ2-1 14 TRBV29-1 CSAPKGGSYNEQFF TGCAGCGCCCCGAAGGGGGGCTCCTACAATGAGCAGTTCTTC
TRBD2 NA TRBJ2-3 15 TRBV9 CASSVEGGEGDTQYF TGTGCCAGCAGCGTAGAAGGAGGGGAGGGAGATACGCAGTATTTT
TRBD1 NA TRBJ1-1 17 TRBV25-1 CASSEYGVGQGDTEAFF TGTGCCAGCAGTGAATACGGGGTGGGACAGGGTGACACTGAAGCTTTCTTT
NA medium-sized TRBJ2-7 13 TRBV7-6 CASSPRTTYEQYF TGTGCCAGCAGCCCTCGGACTACCTACGAGCAGTACTTC
NA NA TRBJ2-7 11 TRBV11-2 CATSHRYEQYF TGTGCCACCAGCCATCGATACGAGCAGTACTTC
TRBD2 NA TRBJ2-5 14 TRBV29-1 CSGWGGDLGETQYF TGCAGCGGGTGGGGAGGGGACTTGGGGGAGACCCAGTACTTC
NA NA TRBJ1-5 13 TRBV29-1 CSAQDGGNRPQHF TGCAGCGCCCAGGACGGGGGTAACAGGCCCCAGCATTTT
TRBD1 NA TRBJ2-7 15 TRBV4-3 CASSQGRTGAYEQYF TGCGCCAGCAGCCAAGGGAGGACAGGGGCCTACGAGCAGTACTTC
NA NA TRBJ2-2 15 TRBV9 CASSVWDLSTGELFF TGTGCCAGCAGCGTCTGGGATTTGAGCACCGGGGAGCTGTTTTTT
NA NA TRBJ2-5 14 TRBV4-2 CASSLENPQETQYF TGTGCCAGCAGCTTGGAAAACCCCCAAGAGACCCAGTACTTC
TRBD1 NA TRBJ2-1 15 TRBV4-1 CASSHLVGTANEQFF TGCGCCAGCAGCCATCTCGTCGGGACAGCAAATGAGCAGTTCTTC
TRBD1 NA TRBJ2-7 13 TRBV5-3 CASSLGTGDEQYF TGTGCCAGCAGCTTAGGGACAGGGGACGAGCAGTACTTC
NA NA TRBJ2-3 15 TRBV29-1 CSVPSGATSTDTQYF TGCAGCGTTCCCAGTGGGGCCACTAGCACAGATACGCAGTATTTT
TRBD1 few TRBJ1-1 13 TRBV30 CAWWTGGYTEAFF TGTGCCTGGTGGACAGGGGGTTATACTGAAGCTTTCTTT
NA NA TRBJ1-5 14 TRBV5-6 CASSLGIEGQPQHF TGTGCCAGCAGCTTGGGGATAGAGGGGCAGCCCCAGCATTTT
TRBD1 NA TRBJ1-2 15 TRBV6-5 CASSYSDRGGKGYTF TGTGCCAGCAGTTACTCAGACAGGGGCGGCAAGGGCTACACCTTC
TRBD2 NA TRBJ2-7 15 TRBV4-1 CASRETSGGSYEQYF TGCGCCAGCAGGGAGACTAGCGGGGGATCCTACGAGCAGTACTTC
TRBD1 NA TRBJ2-3 17 TRBV7-6 CASSLEYGQGFTDTQYF TGTGCCAGCAGCTTAGAATATGGACAGGGGTTCACAGATACGCAGTATTTT
TRBD1 NA TRBJ2-3 15 TRBV30 CAWSDLRGPTDTQYF TGTGCCTGGAGTGACCTGAGGGGGCCCACAGATACGCAGTATTTT
NA NA TRBJ1-1 14 TRBV11-2 CASSLAGGNTEAFF TGTGCCAGCAGCTTAGCCGGGGGGAACACTGAAGCTTTCTTT
NA few TRBJ1-6 16 TRBV7-3 CASSLRPQGEGSPLHF TGTGCCAGCAGCCTTCGACCCCAGGGAGAAGGTTCACCCCTCCACTTT
NA NA TRBJ1-5 15 TRBV19 CASSIETQFNQPQHF TGTGCCAGTAGTATCGAGACACAGTTCAATCAGCCCCAGCATTTT
NA NA TRBJ2-7 13 TRBV6-5 CASSYGERGEQYF TGTGCCAGCAGTTACGGGGAAAGGGGGGAGCAGTACTTC
NA NA TRBJ1-1 12 TRBV5-6 CASSPGDREAFF TGTGCCAGCAGCCCGGGTGACAGGGAAGCTTTCTTT